Listed here are 30 T cell receptor beta chains from one sample, sequenced in a study of T cell changes during pregnancy in multiple sclerosis (dated by TCRdb to 2018 to 2020). Libraries were constructed by the immunoSEQ multiplex PCR assay. What TCRdb holds here is the immuneACCESS table cut down to in-frame rearrangements. Part of the clones is not present; checked against another copy, under half of the missing clones reflect an unresolved V gene, and the others are unexplained. This sample gives 30,000 to 45,000 clones in total; 89% of them show up just once. Of the sample, approximately 11% falls within the top ten clones. The sample in question was CD8+ T cells from peripheral blood mononuclear cells, obtained in the third trimester of pregnancy. The origin of the receptors is a female donor with multiple sclerosis, enrolled in a pregnancy study.

A remark on this clone: Additional DNA sequences in this sample encode the identical CDR3. This sequence joins TRBV7-6 and TRBJ2-7, with 10 bases fitting TRBD1. This CDR3 is built from 14 residues. Germline V gene sequence: CDR1 SGHVS, CDR2 FNYEAQ. The trim removed 5 bases at V and 4 bases at J, leaving 5 bases unmatched. This CDR3 reads CASSLGGQGYEQYF. In DNA form, the CDR3 reads TGTGCCAGCAGCCTTGGGGGACAGGGGTACGAGCAGTACTTC.

The V gene is TRBV29-1, the J gene TRBJ2-6; D is possibly TRBD1 (6 bases). The CDR3 consists of 16 residues. Germline CDR1 is SQVTM and CDR2 is ANQGSEA. With 6 bases removed from V and 0 bases from J, the gap between germline ends came to 15 bases. Here the CDR3 reads CSVRGILVSGANVLTF. Here the CDR3 DNA reads TGCAGCGTCAGGGGCATCTTGGTCTCTGGGGCCAACGTCCTGACTTTC.

This clone was observed once. V gene TRBV6-6 combines with J gene TRBJ1-1, with 11 positions matching TRBD1. The germline CDR1 and CDR2 sequences are MNHNY and SVGAGI (reference sequence). The CDR3 contains 15 residues. Losses at the gene ends were 6 bases for V and 1 base for J; bases not matched to a gene: 4. CDR3 region: CASRGQGAGNTEAFF. CDR3 DNA sequence: TGTGCCAGCAGAGGACAGGGGGCGGGGAACACTGAAGCTTTCTTT.

V and J are TRBV18 and TRBJ1-4; 7 bases match TRBD1. Trimming at V came to 2 bases and at J to 4 bases, leaving 10 bases not matched to a gene. Germline-derived CDR1 and CDR2 are KGHSH and LQKENI. The CDR3 spans 17 residues. CDR3 region: CASSPKSRGRGNEKLFF. CDR3 DNA: TGTGCCAGCTCACCAAAATCAAGGGGGCGGGGTAATGAAAAACTGTTTTTT.

V and J are TRBV11-3 and TRBJ2-3, with 9 bases identical to TRBD2. The CDR3 totals 16 residues. The germline gives CDR1 SGHNT, CDR2 YENEEA. Trimming cost V 5 bases and J 2 bases; bases outside gene matches: 8. In DNA form, the CDR3 reads TGTGCCAGCAGCCCCCGTGGCGGGGGGGACACAGATACGCAGTATTTT. Amino acid sequence: CASSPRGGGDTDTQYF.

This chain links TRBV13 with TRBJ1-1, with no clear D. The CDR3 runs 12 residues. V was cut by 5 bases and J by 7 bases, with 11 bases left in between. The germline CDR1 and CDR2 sequences are PRHDT and FYEKMQ (reference sequence). CDR3 protein: CASSPYPFEAFF. The CDR3 nucleotides are TGTGCCAGCAGCCCCTACCCCTTTGAAGCTTTCTTT.

The chain uses TRBV4-3 and TRBJ2-5; weak D call: TRBD1 (6 bases). CDR1 and CDR2 (germline): LGHNA, YSLEER. The CDR3 runs 15 residues. V lost 1 base to trimming and J lost 5 bases, with 14 bases between them. For the CDR3, the DNA is TGCGCCAGCAGCCAAGCCTCAGGGGATGGGGAGACCCAGTACTTC. Amino acid sequence: CASSQASGDGETQYF.

This sequence joins TRBV5-6 and TRBJ2-2; D perhaps matches TRBD2 (5 bases). Germline V CDR1 and CDR2: SGHDT, YYEEEE. The CDR3 has 14 residues. Trimming stripped 0 bases from V and 13 bases from J, with 16 bases between. CDR3: CASSLVDSPRGLFF. CDR3 nucleotides: TGTGCCAGCAGCTTGGTTGATAGTCCCCGGGGGCTGTTTTTT.

The CDR3 DNA reads as TGCGCCAGCAGCTCCGACAGTTCAACCCAGTACTTC. Translation gives CASSSDSSTQYF. The chain is built from TRBV5-1 and TRBJ2-5; possibly TRBD1 for D (5 bases). Trimming took off 3 bases at V and 8 bases at J, with 11 bases between the two ends. CDR3 size: 12 residues. The V gene's germline CDR1 is SGHRS and CDR2 YFSETQ.

This sequence joins TRBV2 and TRBJ1-1; D is uncertain. CDR1 SNHLY and CDR2 FYNNEI come from the germline V gene. The CDR3 covers 10 residues. Trimming left V 8 bases short and J 2 bases short, with 3 bases between. The DNA of the CDR3 is TGTGCCAGCCCAAACACTGAAGCTTTCTTT. Protein sequence: CASPNTEAFF.

This chain joins TRBV4-1 and TRBJ2-1, with TRBD2 matching over 7 bases. The germline CDR1 and CDR2 sequences are MGHRA and YSYEKL. V was pared by 0 bases and J by 6 bases, with 5 bases of the junction left unmatched. There are 15 residues in the CDR3. The CDR3 DNA follows: TGCGCCAGCAGCCAAGATGCGGGAGCGGGCAATGAGCAGTTCTTC. Residues: CASSQDAGAGNEQFF.

The chain is built from TRBV6-5 and TRBJ1-1, with a weak D call TRBD1 (6 bases). V gave up 6 bases and J gave up 4 bases, with 15 bases separating them. CDR3 length: 14 residues. CDR1 MNHEY and CDR2 SVGAGI come from the germline V gene. The CDR3 region has the DNA TGTGCCAGCAGGGGGGGGCCGACTGGCACTGAAGCTTTCTTT. It specifies CASRGGPTGTEAFF.

V gene TRBV5-1 combines with J gene TRBJ2-7, with 7 bases matching TRBD1. The germline gives CDR1 SGHRS, CDR2 YFSETQ. The CDR3 contains 17 residues. J gave up 0 bases and V 0 bases, and 9 bases lay outside the gene matches. In DNA, the CDR3 is TGCGCCAGCAGCTTGGGGGACGGGACAGTAAACTCCTACGAGCAGTACTTC. Translated: CASSLGDGTVNSYEQYF.

The chain recombines TRBV5-6 with TRBJ2-5; D possibly corresponds to TRBD2 (6 bases). The DNA end is more similar to TRBJ2-7, so the J call may be wrong. The germline CDR1 and CDR2 sequences are SGHDT and YYEEEE. The CDR3 is 15 residues long. The CDR3 DNA reads TGTGCCAGCAGCTTCAGGCAGGGACTCATAAACGAGCAGTACTTC. This encodes CASSFRQGLINEQYF.

This clone has just one count. The chain carries TRBV7-9 and TRBJ2-2, with 9 bases lining up with TRBD2. After removal of 2 bases from V and 2 bases from J, the junction contained 6 bases not matched to a gene. This CDR3 spans 17 amino acids. In germline, CDR1 is SEHNR, CDR2 FQNEAQ (reference sequence). The CDR3 loop is CASSLLAGGPNTGELFF. DNA for the CDR3: TGTGCCAGCAGCTTATTGGCGGGAGGGCCCAACACCGGGGAGCTGTTTTTT.

V usage is TRBV4-3 and J usage is TRBJ1-1; 9 nucleotides align to TRBD1. V lost 2 bases to trimming and J lost 7 bases; unmatched junction nucleotides: 5. The CDR3 runs 14 residues. From germline, CDR1 is LGHNA and CDR2 YSLEER. The CDR3 DNA follows: TGCGCCAGCAGCCAACCTACAGGGGGCAGTGAAGCTTTCTTT. Encoded protein: CASSQPTGGSEAFF.

The chain has TRBV7-6 and TRBJ2-7, with D possibly being TRBD1 (5 bases). V lost 0 bases to trimming and J lost 0 bases, with 6 bases between them. The CDR3 has 14 residues. The germline V gene encodes CDR1 SGHVS and CDR2 FNYEAQ. Written as DNA, the CDR3 is TGTGCCAGCAGCTTAGCAGGGGTCTCCTACGAGCAGTACTTC. Its translation: CASSLAGVSYEQYF.

The chain joins TRBV6-1 to TRBJ2-1, with D tentatively TRBD2 (6 bases). Trimming removed 3 bases from V and 4 bases from J, with 10 bases in between. CDR3 length: 14 residues. From germline, CDR1 is MNHNS and CDR2 SASEGT. CDR3 protein: CASSDGGGYNEQFF. CDR3 DNA: TGTGCCAGCAGTGATGGTGGGGGGTACAATGAGCAGTTCTTC.

The rearrangement uses TRBV4-3 and TRBJ1-2, with 8 nucleotides matching TRBD1. CDR1 is LGHNA, CDR2 YSLEER, per germline. This CDR3 region has 19 residues. The ends lost 0 bases at V and 4 bases at J; junction bases unmatched: 16. CDR3 loop: CASSQEGGQGAYFTYGYTF. The CDR3 DNA reads as TGCGCCAGCAGCCAAGAAGGAGGTCAGGGGGCTTATTTTACCTATGGCTACACCTTC.

The genes are TRBV13 and TRBJ2-5, with D maybe TRBD2 (7 bases). The germline V gene encodes CDR1 PRHDT and CDR2 FYEKMQ (reference sequence). CDR3 size: 14 residues. V was cut by 1 base and J by 4 bases, with 10 bases left in between. Here the CDR3 reads CASSLEGGGETQYF. CDR3 DNA sequence: TGTGCCAGCAGCTTAGAGGGAGGGGGAGAGACCCAGTACTTC. The variable domain in full, completed from reference TRBV13 and TRBJ2-5, reads AAGVIQSPRHLIKEKRETATLKCYPIPRHDTVYWYQQGPGQDPQFLISFYEKMQSDKGSIPDRFSAQQFSDYHSELNMSSLELGDSALYFCASSLEGGGETQYFGPGTRLLVL.

DNA for the CDR3: TGTGCCAGCAGTTTAACTGGGGGCGGTTGGCATGAGCAGTTCTTC. Its protein product is CASSLTGGGWHEQFF. V gene TRBV27 combines with J gene TRBJ2-1; D is perhaps TRBD1 (6 bases). V lost 2 bases and J 8 bases, leaving 16 bases between the germline ends. CDR1 is MNHEY and CDR2 is SMNVEV in the germline V gene (reference sequence). The CDR3 is 15 amino acids.

The chain links TRBV5-6 to TRBJ1-5; weak D call: TRBD1 (5 bases). This CDR3 has 15 amino acids. V dropped 4 bases and J dropped 7 bases, with 18 bases sitting between them. Germline-derived CDR1 and CDR2 are SGHDT and YYEEEE. The CDR3 DNA sequence: TGTGCCAGCAGCCCGGGCCCAGGGATGGGGCAGCCCCAGCATTTT. This translates into CASSPGPGMGQPQHF.

V usage is TRBV6-1 and J usage is TRBJ1-4; possible D gene TRBD1, 5 bases. CDR1 is MNHNS and CDR2 is SASEGT in the germline V gene. CDR3 size: 14 residues. V shed 4 bases and J shed 7 bases, with 13 bases lying between them. The chain's CDR3 is CASSALGGGEKLFF. DNA for the CDR3: TGTGCCAGCAGTGCCCTCGGGGGAGGTGAAAAACTGTTTTTT.

The V gene is TRBV13, the J gene TRBJ2-2; TRBD2 matches at 7 bases. Trimming took 8 bases from V and 7 from J; bases not matched to a gene: 10. Per germline, CDR1 PRHDT and CDR2 FYEKMQ (reference sequence). The CDR3 length is 14 residues. The CDR3 is CASARAGEHGELFF. Written as DNA, the CDR3 is TGTGCCAGCGCCAGGGCGGGGGAGCACGGGGAGCTGTTTTTT.

This clone is a singleton in its sample. This chain links TRBV6-4 with TRBJ2-3, with TRBD1 matching 7 bases. Germline CDR1 MRHNA, CDR2 SNTAGT. The CDR3 length is 15 residues. Trimming removed 2 bases from V and 3 bases from J; junction bases left unmatched: 5. CDR3 bases: TGTGCCAGCAGTGACCGAGGGGGCGCGACAGATACGCAGTATTTT. Translated, it gives CASSDRGGATDTQYF.

The chain carries TRBV7-3 and TRBJ2-6, with D tentatively TRBD2 (5 bases). CDR1 and CDR2 from the germline V gene are SGHTA and FQGTGA. The CDR3 length is 18 residues. Trimming took off 2 bases at V and 0 bases at J, with 14 bases between the two ends. The CDR3 sequence: CASSLLGGSHSGANVLTF. The CDR3 nucleotides are TGTGCCAGCAGCTTATTAGGAGGTTCCCACTCTGGGGCCAACGTCCTGACTTTC.

This rearrangement joins TRBV7-9 to TRBJ2-1, with TRBD2 matching 8 bases. J was trimmed by 7 bases and V by 5 bases; bases with no gene match: 13. Germline V gene lookup returns CDR1 SEHNR and CDR2 FQNEAQ (reference sequence). CDR3 length: 16 residues. CDR3 region: CASSTDGGRSRNEQFF. CDR3 nucleotides: TGTGCCAGCAGCACAGACGGCGGGAGGAGTAGGAATGAGCAGTTCTTC.

This chain links TRBV19 with TRBJ1-1, with TRBD1 matching 12 bases. The J segment lost 1 base and the V segment lost 4 bases, leaving 7 bases of the junction unmatched. There are 17 residues in the CDR3. The germline gives CDR1 LNHDA, CDR2 SQIVND (reference sequence). CDR3 nucleotide sequence: TGTGCCAGTAGTACACGGGACAGGGGGCAGAGGAACACTGAAGCTTTCTTT. Its translation is CASSTRDRGQRNTEAFF.

The chain joins TRBV27 to TRBJ1-2, with TRBD1 as a possible D gene (6 bases). CDR3 length: 14 residues. In germline, CDR1 is MNHEY, CDR2 SMNVEV (reference sequence). Deletions cut 3 bases from V and 8 bases from J, with 16 bases between. The CDR3 spells CASSLVGGGGGYTF. The CDR3 region has the DNA TGTGCCAGCAGTTTGGTCGGGGGAGGGGGGGGCTACACCTTC.

The chain uses TRBV4-1 and TRBJ2-1; 12 bases are a match to TRBD1. This CDR3 spans 17 amino acids. Trimming at V came to 0 bases and at J to 10 bases, leaving 10 bases not matched to a gene. Germline V CDR1 and CDR2: MGHRA, YSYEKL. CDR3 nucleotides: TGCGCCAGCAGCCAAGAAACGCGGGACAGGGGGCTTTACGAGCAGTTCTTC. Translating gives CASSQETRDRGLYEQFF.